This TCR beta chain was captured in a study of shared clonotypes between healthy human individuals. This table comes from immunoSEQ multiplex PCR, and its TCRdb copy is limited to in-frame clones, with some not included. The sample lists about 1.5 million clones; 96% were seen once. The germline V and J ends were trimmed by 4 bases and 4 bases, with 10 bases remaining between them. The CDR3 runs 14 residues. Looked up from germline, CDR1 is MRHNA and CDR2 is SNTAGT. The sequenced sample was naive CD4+ T cells sorted from blood. The subset: CD45RA+ positively selected. This rearrangement joins TRBV6-4 to TRBJ2-2; D is ambiguous. The sequence was obtained from a man aged 30 to 39 in good health. CDR3 residues: CASSALPSTGELFF. CDR3 DNA: TGTGCCAGCAGTGCCCTCCCGAGCACCGGGGAGCTGTTTTTT.